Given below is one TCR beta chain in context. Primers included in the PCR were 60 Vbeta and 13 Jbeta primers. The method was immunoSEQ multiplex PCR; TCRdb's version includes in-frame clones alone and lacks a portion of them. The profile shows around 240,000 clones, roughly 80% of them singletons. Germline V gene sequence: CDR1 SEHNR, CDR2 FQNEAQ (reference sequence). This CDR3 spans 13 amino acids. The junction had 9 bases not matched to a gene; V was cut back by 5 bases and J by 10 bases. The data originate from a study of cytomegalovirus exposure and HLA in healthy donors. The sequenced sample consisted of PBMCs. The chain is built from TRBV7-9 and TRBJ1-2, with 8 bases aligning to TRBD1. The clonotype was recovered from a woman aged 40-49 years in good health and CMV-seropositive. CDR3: CASSIGQGNIYTF. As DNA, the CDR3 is TGTGCCAGCAGCATCGGACAGGGAAACATCTACACCTTC.